This TCR beta chain originates from a study of OX40 agonist ivuxolimab in advanced cancers. Study-level information: The study gave patients intravenous ivuxolimab at 0.01 to 10 mg/kg every 2 weeks. Cohort: 65% to 90% men, mean age around 61, aged about 20 to 79. There were three patients with partial responses, one having hepatocellular carcinoma and two cutaneous melanoma.

Libraries were prepared by immunoSEQ multiplex PCR; TCRdb keeps only in-frame clonotypes and omits some of them. The sample lists about 70,000 clones; roughly 80% were seen once. The source material was CD4+ or CD8+ T cells sorted from blood, sampled in a trial of the OX40 agonist ivuxolimab. The TCR was taken from an adult with an advanced solid tumor such as melanoma, head and neck, liver or kidney cancer.

In DNA form, the CDR3 reads TGTGCCAGCAGCTTGCCAGGAGTGAACACTGAAGCTTTCTTT. Its translation: CASSLPGVNTEAFF. V usage is TRBV5-6 and J usage is TRBJ1-1; D not resolved. V lost 1 base, J lost 0 bases, and 7 bases lay in between. Germline CDR1 and CDR2: SGHDT and YYEEEE. The CDR3 covers 14 residues. The whole variable domain, filled in from reference TRBV5-6 and TRBJ1-1, reads DAGVTQSPTHLIKTRGQQVTLRCSPKSGHDTVSWYQQALGQGPQFIFQYYEEEERQRGNFPDRFSGHQFPNYSSELNVNALLLGDSALYLCASSLPGVNTEAFFGQGTRLTVV.